Following are 32 T cell receptor beta chains from one sample sequenced in a study of monozygotic twins with inflammatory bowel disease. TCRdb reprocessed the 5' RACE reads and stores each CDR3 protein as one record, lacking DNA. This listing includes 200,000 to 250,000 distinct CDR3 sequences. Sequencing used blood. Receptors were obtained from a human donor with ulcerative colitis or Crohn's disease, or a healthy co-twin of an affected twin (not recorded which).

The chain has TRBV6-1 and TRBJ2-2. Per the germline V gene, CDR1 is MNHNS and CDR2 is SASEGT. The CDR3 runs to 15 residues. CDR3 sequence: CASVKPSVSTGELFF.

This chain uses TRBV20-1 with TRBJ2-3. CDR3 length: 12 amino acids. CDR1 and CDR2 from the germline V gene are DFQATT and SNEGSKA (reference sequence). CDR3 in amino acids: CSATGSSDTQYF.

The chain joins TRBV7-3 to TRBJ2-4; absent DNA, TCRdb's TRBD2 call cannot be checked. The CDR3 extends over 13 amino acids. CDR1 and CDR2 (germline): SGHTA, FQGTGA. The CDR3 sequence: CASSLTGPGIQYF.

V gene TRBV5-1 combines with J gene TRBJ2-3; TCRdb's D call, TRBD2, is unchecked because there is no DNA. The CDR3 loop spans 15 amino acids. Per the germline V gene, CDR1 is SGHRS and CDR2 is YFSETQ. This CDR3 is CASSLALRDTDTQYF. Using reference TRBV5-1 and TRBJ2-3 for the parts outside the CDR3, the full variable domain is KAGVTQTPRYLIKTRGQQVTLSCSPISGHRSVSWYQQTPGQGLQFLFEYFSETQRNKGNFPGRFSGRQFSNSRSEMNVSTLELGDSALYLCASSLALRDTDTQYFGPGTRLTVL.

J is TRBJ2-2 and V is TRBV20-1; the D call from TCRdb, TRBD2, cannot be confirmed without DNA. CDR3 length: 16 residues. Germline V gives CDR1 DFQATT, CDR2 SNEGSKA (reference sequence). The CDR3 loop is CSAETSGGRNTGELFF.

The chain employs TRBV18 and TRBJ1-4. Germline V gene sequence: CDR1 KGHSH, CDR2 LQKENI. The CDR3 runs to 15 residues. CDR3 region: CASSPLGMGNEKLFF. Using reference TRBV18 and TRBJ1-4 for the parts outside the CDR3, the full variable domain is NAGVMQNPRHLVRRRGQEARLRCSPMKGHSHVYWYRQLPEEGLKFMVYLQKENIIDESGMPKERFSAEFPKEGPSILRIQQVVRGDSAAYFCASSPLGMGNEKLFFGSGTQLSVL.

This sequence joins TRBV5-1 and TRBJ2-5. The germline gives CDR1 SGHRS, CDR2 YFSETQ. This CDR3 spans 14 amino acids. The CDR3 protein is CASSSGRDQETQYF.

The chain uses TRBV6-1 and TRBJ2-3; the D call of TRBD1 rests on TCRdb alone, since no DNA is present to check it. Germline V gene data show CDR1 as MNHNS and CDR2 as SASEGT. CDR3 length: 15 residues. CDR3 sequence reads: CASSRLPTGTDTQYF.

CDR3 protein: CASSPFRGQPQHF. This chain links TRBV6-5 with TRBJ1-5. Germline-derived CDR1 and CDR2 are MNHEY and SVGAGI. The CDR3 is 13 amino acids.

V gene TRBV18 combines with J gene TRBJ2-2. The germline gives CDR1 KGHSH, CDR2 LQKENI. This CDR3 has 14 amino acids. CDR3 residues: CASSPRSEPGELFF.

The CDR3 loop is CASSLEQRGGNTQYF. The rearrangement joins TRBV5-1 to TRBJ2-3; absent DNA, TCRdb's TRBD2 call cannot be checked. This CDR3 has 15 amino acids. Germline V gene data show CDR1 as SGHRS and CDR2 as YFSETQ. The variable domain in full, completed from reference TRBV5-1 and TRBJ2-3, reads KAGVTQTPRYLIKTRGQQVTLSCSPISGHRSVSWYQQTPGQGLQFLFEYFSETQRNKGNFPGRFSGRQFSNSRSEMNVSTLELGDSALYLCASSLEQRGGNTQYFGPGTRLTVL.

The CDR3 loop is CASSLDGQSEAFF. This rearrangement joins TRBV5-1 to TRBJ1-1; TCRdb's D call of TRBD1 is untestable without DNA. This CDR3 contains 13 residues. CDR1 and CDR2 (germline): SGHRS, YFSETQ. Using reference TRBV5-1 and TRBJ1-1 for the parts outside the CDR3, the full variable domain is KAGVTQTPRYLIKTRGQQVTLSCSPISGHRSVSWYQQTPGQGLQFLFEYFSETQRNKGNFPGRFSGRQFSNSRSEMNVSTLELGDSALYLCASSLDGQSEAFFGQGTRLTVV.

The V call is TRBV18, the J call TRBJ1-2; TCRdb lists TRBD1, though no DNA is available to test this call. CDR1 KGHSH and CDR2 LQKENI come from the germline V gene. There are 13 residues in the CDR3. Here the CDR3 reads CASSLNRDDGYTF.

The CDR3 protein is CASSTPRAYNEQFF. V is TRBV6-1 and J is TRBJ2-1; TCRdb returns TRBD1, unconfirmable since there is no DNA. Germline V gene lookup returns CDR1 MNHNS and CDR2 SASEGT. The CDR3 runs to 14 residues.

The genes are TRBV12-3 or TRBV12-4 and TRBJ2-3; with no DNA, the TCRdb D assignment of TRBD2 cannot be verified. The CDR3 covers 16 residues. The CDR3 is CASSISSGGVGNTQYF.

This chain connects TRBV5-1 to TRBJ1-2; there is no DNA to check the TCRdb D call of TRBD1. This CDR3 region has 14 residues. The germline CDR1 and CDR2 sequences are SGHRS and YFSETQ. This chain's CDR3 is CASSLVPGGYGYTF.

The chain has TRBV10-3 and TRBJ1-5. Germline assignment: CDR1 ENHRY and CDR2 SYGVKD. The CDR3 extends over 13 amino acids. The CDR3: CATSYELNQPQHF.

The chain recombines TRBV6-1 with TRBJ2-1; TCRdb's assignment of TRBD1 cannot be checked, as there is no DNA. Per the germline V gene, CDR1 is MNHNS and CDR2 is SASEGT. The CDR3 contains 14 residues. The CDR3: CASSWDGSDNEQFF.

This chain uses TRBV5-1 with TRBJ1-1. In germline, CDR1 is SGHRS, CDR2 YFSETQ. This CDR3 is 15 amino acids long. The CDR3 loop reads CASSLAGAMGTEAFF.

The chain couples TRBV3-1 to TRBJ1-5; TCRdb selects TRBD1, and the lack of DNA leaves this call unchecked. CDR1 is LGHDT, CDR2 YNNKEL, per germline (reference sequence). This CDR3 has 16 residues. CDR3 amino acids: CASSERGTGGQQPQHF.

This chain links TRBV20-1 with TRBJ2-3. Germline CDR1 reads DFQATT; CDR2 reads SNEGSKA (reference sequence). The CDR3 covers 13 residues. The CDR3 sequence: CSARVGGTDTQYF.

This rearrangement joins TRBV3-1 to TRBJ1-1. The V gene's germline CDR1 is LGHDT and CDR2 YNNKEL (reference sequence). The CDR3 length is 13 residues. CDR3 protein: CASSQASGIEAFF. Filled out from reference TRBV3-1 and TRBJ1-1, the complete variable domain reads DTAVSQTPKYLVTQMGNDKSIKCEQNLGHDTMYWYKQDSKKFLKIMFSYNNKELIINETVPNRFSPKSPDKAHLNLHINSLELGDSAVYFCASSQASGIEAFFGQGTRLTVV.

The chain combines TRBV4-1 with TRBJ2-7; TCRdb gives TRBD2 as the D gene, but with no DNA this cannot be confirmed. CDR1 and CDR2 from the germline V gene are MGHRA and YSYEKL. This CDR3 is 18 amino acids long. CDR3 sequence reads: CASSPGGGSTTSSYEQYF.

The chain couples TRBV10-3 to TRBJ2-7; absent DNA, TCRdb's TRBD2 call cannot be checked. This CDR3 region has 12 residues. Germline V CDR1 and CDR2: ENHRY, SYGVKD. The CDR3 is CAIGGGRDEQYF.

The J gene is TRBJ2-5, the V gene TRBV9; checking the TCRdb D call of TRBD1 is not possible without DNA. The CDR3 covers 15 residues. Germline CDR1 reads SGDLS; CDR2 reads YYNGEE. CDR3 amino acids: CASSVDRGLRETQYF. The whole variable domain, filled in from reference TRBV9 and TRBJ2-5, reads DSGVTQTPKHLITATGQRVTLRCSPRSGDLSVYWYQQSLDQGLQFLIQYYNGEERAKGNILERFSAQQFPDLHSELNLSSLELGDSALYFCASSVDRGLRETQYFGPGTRLLVL.

V is TRBV11-2 and J is TRBJ2-7. This CDR3 is built from 11 residues. CDR1 and CDR2 (germline): SGHAT, FQNNGV. The CDR3 sequence is CASSDRYEQYF. The variable domain in full, completed from reference TRBV11-2 and TRBJ2-7, reads EAGVAQSPRYKIIEKRQSVAFWCNPISGHATLYWYQQILGQGPKLLIQFQNNGVVDDSQLPKDRFSAERLKGVDSTLKIQPAKLEDSAVYLCASSDRYEQYFGPGTRLTVT.

V usage is TRBV20-1 and J usage is TRBJ1-4. Germline V CDR1 and CDR2: DFQATT, SNEGSKA (reference sequence). This CDR3 has 13 residues. CDR3: CSARSAKDEKLFF.

The rearrangement joins TRBV5-1 to TRBJ2-2; lacking DNA, the TRBD1 call made by TCRdb goes unchecked. The germline V gene has CDR1 SGHRS and CDR2 YFSETQ. This CDR3 spans 15 amino acids. CDR3 loop: CASSFMTGSGGELFF. The complete variable domain, with remaining parts taken from reference TRBV5-1 and TRBJ2-2, reads KAGVTQTPRYLIKTRGQQVTLSCSPISGHRSVSWYQQTPGQGLQFLFEYFSETQRNKGNFPGRFSGRQFSNSRSEMNVSTLELGDSALYLCASSFMTGSGGELFFGEGSRLTVL.

The rearrangement links TRBV12-3 or TRBV12-4 to TRBJ2-2; TCRdb's D call of TRBD1 is untestable without DNA. The CDR3 sequence is 16 residues long. The CDR3 loop reads CASRVQGSGNTGELFF.

V gene TRBV20-1 combines with J gene TRBJ2-1; the D call of TRBD2 rests on TCRdb alone, since no DNA is present to check it. CDR3 length: 13 residues. From germline, CDR1 is DFQATT and CDR2 SNEGSKA (reference sequence). CDR3 sequence: CSAPGLAYNEQFF.

V gene TRBV25-1 combines with J gene TRBJ2-7; the D gene TCRdb calls, TRBD1, cannot be checked with no DNA. The CDR3 runs to 13 residues. Germline loops: CDR1 MGHDK, CDR2 SYGVNS. The CDR3 sequence: CASSVTGAYEQYF.

The chain uses TRBV20-1 and TRBJ1-1. CDR1 is DFQATT, CDR2 SNEGSKA, per germline (reference sequence). This CDR3 is 15 amino acids long. CDR3 protein: CSARFGKGANTEAFF.